One and the same sample provided the 2 T cell receptor beta chains below, sequenced in a study of human thymus T cells. Generated by immunoSEQ multiplex PCR, the TCRdb table keeps only in-frame clones and is missing some. The repertoire has some 44,000 clones, around 95% of them found once; the top ten carry about 0.16%. Sequencing was carried out using blood. These receptors were collected from a girl less than two years old with a congenital heart defect but otherwise immunologically healthy.

The rearrangement links TRBV23-1 to TRBJ1-2; TRBD1 matches 10 bases. TRBV23-1 is sorted into the ORF group, with uncertain function. The CDR3 length is 16 residues. With 3 bases clipped from V and 5 bases from J, the junction kept 9 bases outside the gene matches. CDR3 DNA sequence: TGCGCCAGCAGTCACTTCCGGGACAGGGGTGGGTATGGCTACACCTTC. Its translation: CASSHFRDRGGYGYTF.

The genes are TRBV29-1 and TRBJ2-1, with 12 bases matching TRBD2. The CDR3 spans 17 residues. With 0 bases clipped from V and 9 bases from J, the junction kept 12 bases outside the gene matches. Germline V lookup: CDR1 SQVTM, CDR2 ANQGSEA. This CDR3 is CSVEERASGRARIEQFF. The CDR3 nucleotides are TGCAGCGTTGAAGAAAGGGCTAGCGGGAGGGCCAGAATTGAGCAGTTCTTC.